A selection of T cell receptor beta chains follows, all from one sample in a study of OX40 agonist ivuxolimab in advanced cancers. Sequenced by immunoSEQ multiplex PCR; TCRdb stores in-frame clones only, minus some. Of 65,000 to 90,000 clones listed, about 91% are singletons. The specimen was CD4+ or CD8+ T cells sorted from blood, collected in a trial of the OX40 agonist ivuxolimab. The receptors were gathered from an adult with an advanced solid tumor such as melanoma, head and neck, liver or kidney cancer. The CDR3 runs from the conserved cysteine through the conserved F or W. Each record gives: D gene, V gene, clone size, J gene, CDR3 protein, CDR3 DNA. The D gene is left open where the match is weak. Not all rows give a size; the values are once, few, many and, for expanded clones, a class.

D: -
V: TRBV5-1
size: -
J: TRBJ2-7
CDR3: CASSLETAAYEQYF
DNA: TGCGCCAGCAGCTTGGAGACGGCAGCCTACGAGCAGTACTTC

D: TRBD1
V: TRBV5-1
size: -
J: TRBJ1-2
CDR3: CASSLGDRVIGGYTF
DNA: TGCGCCAGCAGCTTGGGCGACAGGGTGATTGGAGGCTACACCTTC

D: -
V: TRBV9
size: -
J: TRBJ2-1
CDR3: CASSVAARNNEQFF
DNA: TGTGCCAGCAGCGTAGCGGCCAGAAACAATGAGCAGTTCTTC

D: TRBD2
V: TRBV23-1
size: -
J: TRBJ2-3
CDR3: CASSQTPQRDTDTQYF
DNA: TGCGCCAGCAGTCAGACCCCCCAGCGGGACACAGATACGCAGTATTTT

D: -
V: TRBV7-2
size: -
J: TRBJ2-5
CDR3: CASSLRTRQETQYF
DNA: TGTGCCAGCAGCTTACGGACTCGGCAAGAGACCCAGTACTTC

D: TRBD2
V: TRBV11-3
size: -
J: TRBJ2-1
CDR3: CASSLGLADNEQFF
DNA: TGTGCCAGCAGCTTGGGACTAGCGGACAATGAGCAGTTCTTC

D: -
V: TRBV28
size: -
J: TRBJ2-1
CDR3: CASSSRAQGGEQFF
DNA: TGTGCCAGCAGTTCCCGGGCCCAAGGCGGGGAGCAGTTCTTC

D: -
V: TRBV2
size: -
J: TRBJ2-7
CDR3: CASTRRERESYEQYF
DNA: TGTGCCAGCACTAGGCGAGAACGGGAGAGTTACGAGCAGTACTTC

D: -
V: TRBV19
size: -
J: TRBJ1-5
CDR3: CASSIARDSNQPQHF
DNA: TGTGCCAGTAGTATAGCCAGAGATAGCAATCAGCCCCAGCATTTT

D: -
V: TRBV7-6
size: -
J: TRBJ2-7
CDR3: CASSHNTGREQYF
DNA: TGTGCCAGCAGCCATAACACAGGGCGCGAGCAGTACTTC

D: TRBD2
V: TRBV7-2
size: -
J: TRBJ2-4
CDR3: CASSFRSGLDPQNIQYF
DNA: TGTGCCAGCAGCTTTCGGTCGGGACTAGATCCTCAAAACATTCAGTACTTC

D: -
V: TRBV6-1
size: once
J: TRBJ2-7
CDR3: CASSEQVSYEQYF
DNA: TGTGCCAGCAGTGAACAGGTTTCTTACGAGCAGTACTTC

D: -
V: TRBV18
size: once
J: TRBJ2-7
CDR3: CASSPRLEEYEQYF
DNA: TGTGCCAGCTCACCGAGACTAGAGGAATACGAGCAGTACTTC

D: -
V: TRBV28
size: -
J: TRBJ2-7
CDR3: CASSLSGRREQYF
DNA: TGTGCCAGCAGTTTATCGGGGAGGCGGGAGCAGTACTTC

D: TRBD2
V: TRBV7-9
size: -
J: TRBJ2-7
CDR3: CASSLLIGRADEQYF
DNA: TGTGCCAGCAGCCTACTCATCGGGAGGGCCGACGAGCAGTACTTC

D: -
V: TRBV6-6
size: -
J: TRBJ1-1
CDR3: CASMRGSNTEAFF
DNA: TGTGCCAGCATGAGGGGATCGAACACTGAAGCTTTCTTT

D: -
V: TRBV5-1
size: once
J: TRBJ2-5
CDR3: CASSPAGGVRGQETQYF
DNA: TGCGCCAGCAGCCCAGCTGGGGGCGTAAGGGGCCAAGAGACCCAGTACTTC

D: -
V: TRBV18
size: once
J: TRBJ2-7
CDR3: CASSPSRDNEQYF
DNA: TGTGCCAGCTCACCTTCCAGGGACAACGAGCAGTACTTC

D: -
V: TRBV19
size: -
J: TRBJ2-7
CDR3: CASSMGREQYF
DNA: TGTGCCAGTAGTATGGGGCGCGAGCAGTACTTC

D: -
V: TRBV6-5
size: -
J: TRBJ2-1
CDR3: CASSSLRAEYNEQFF
DNA: TGTGCCAGCAGTTCTTTGAGGGCTGAATACAATGAGCAGTTCTTC

D: TRBD2
V: TRBV25-1
size: -
J: TRBJ2-3
CDR3: CASSGKGLMSYTDTQYF
DNA: TGTGCCAGCAGTGGGAAGGGACTAATGAGTTACACAGATACGCAGTATTTT

D: TRBD1
V: TRBV19
size: -
J: TRBJ2-3
CDR3: CASSKYRGQATDTQYF
DNA: TGTGCCAGTAGTAAATACAGGGGGCAGGCCACAGATACGCAGTATTTT

D: -
V: TRBV11-2
size: -
J: TRBJ1-3
CDR3: CASSPGSYSGNTIYF
DNA: TGTGCCAGCAGCCCCGGATCCTACTCTGGAAACACCATATATTTT

D: -
V: TRBV2
size: -
J: TRBJ1-3
CDR3: CASSELVDISGNTIYF
DNA: TGTGCCAGCAGTGAACTCGTGGACATCTCTGGAAACACCATATATTTT

D: -
V: TRBV7-2
size: -
J: TRBJ2-3
CDR3: CASSANYQGSDTQYF
DNA: TGTGCCAGCAGCGCAAATTATCAGGGATCAGATACGCAGTATTTT

D: -
V: TRBV19
size: -
J: TRBJ1-2
CDR3: CASSYAYSPGYTF
DNA: TGTGCCAGTAGTTATGCTTACTCCCCTGGCTACACCTTC

D: -
V: TRBV5-1
size: -
J: TRBJ1-1
CDR3: CASSSTGATNTEAFF
DNA: TGCGCCAGCAGCTCGACAGGAGCGACGAACACTGAAGCTTTCTTT

D: TRBD1
V: TRBV6-1
size: -
J: TRBJ1-1
CDR3: CASSERAGGEAFF
DNA: TGTGCCAGCAGTGAACGGGCAGGGGGGGAAGCTTTCTTT

D: -
V: TRBV7-3
size: -
J: TRBJ2-1
CDR3: CASSLARSTSHEQFF
DNA: TGTGCCAGCAGCTTAGCTCGGTCGACGTCCCATGAGCAGTTCTTC

D: -
V: TRBV5-4
size: -
J: TRBJ2-3
CDR3: CASSWRSATDTQYF
DNA: TGTGCCAGCAGCTGGCGGTCAGCCACAGATACGCAGTATTTT

D: TRBD1
V: TRBV5-1
size: -
J: TRBJ1-1
CDR3: CASSGGQGSGTEAFF
DNA: TGCGCCAGCAGCGGGGGACAGGGTAGTGGCACTGAAGCTTTCTTT

D: TRBD2
V: TRBV6-1
size: -
J: TRBJ2-1
CDR3: CASSGIAGVLRNEQFF
DNA: TGTGCCAGCAGTGGAATAGCGGGAGTTCTGAGGAATGAGCAGTTCTTC

D: TRBD1
V: TRBV4-1
size: -
J: TRBJ1-5
CDR3: CASSRTGGDNQPQHF
DNA: TGCGCCAGCAGCCGAACAGGGGGCGACAATCAGCCCCAGCATTTT

D: TRBD1
V: TRBV28
size: once
J: TRBJ2-3
CDR3: CAANTPQGRDTQYF
DNA: TGTGCTGCAAATACTCCACAGGGGCGGGATACGCAGTATTTT

D: -
V: TRBV20-1
size: -
J: TRBJ2-7
CDR3: CSASSGGEQYF
DNA: TGCAGTGCTAGTTCTGGGGGTGAGCAGTACTTC

D: -
V: TRBV14
size: -
J: TRBJ2-1
CDR3: CASSLGGEQFF
DNA: TGTGCCAGCAGCCTAGGGGGGGAGCAGTTCTTC

D: -
V: TRBV28
size: -
J: TRBJ2-3
CDR3: CASIFGGASTDTQYF
DNA: TGTGCCAGCATCTTCGGCGGGGCTAGCACAGATACGCAGTATTTT

D: -
V: TRBV11-2
size: once
J: TRBJ2-3
CDR3: CASSLGGLSPDTQYF
DNA: TGTGCCAGCAGCTTAGGGGGACTCTCACCAGATACGCAGTATTTT

D: TRBD2
V: TRBV7-3
size: once
J: TRBJ2-5
CDR3: CASSLGLAGRETQYF
DNA: TGTGCCAGCAGCCTGGGACTAGCGGGAAGGGAGACCCAGTACTTC

D: -
V: TRBV5-6
size: -
J: TRBJ2-7
CDR3: CASSYFYEQYF
DNA: TGTGCCAGCAGCTATTTCTACGAGCAGTACTTC

D: -
V: TRBV7-2
size: once
J: TRBJ1-1
CDR3: CASSFEYTEAFF
DNA: TGTGCCAGCAGCTTCGAATACACTGAAGCTTTCTTT

D: -
V: TRBV19
size: -
J: TRBJ2-2
CDR3: CARLPGAPNTGELFF
DNA: TGTGCCAGACTACCAGGGGCCCCGAACACCGGGGAGCTGTTTTTT

D: -
V: TRBV15
size: -
J: TRBJ1-2
CDR3: CATSMGGGAGNYGYTF
DNA: TGTGCCACCAGCATGGGAGGGGGGGCCGGTAACTATGGCTACACCTTC

D: -
V: TRBV11-2
size: -
J: TRBJ2-7
CDR3: CASSLGTRQYF
DNA: TGTGCCAGCAGCTTAGGCACGAGGCAGTACTTC

D: TRBD2
V: TRBV9
size: once
J: TRBJ2-7
CDR3: CASGLGAGLAGSEQYF
DNA: TGTGCCAGCGGCCTGGGGGCGGGACTAGCGGGAAGCGAGCAGTACTTC

D: TRBD1
V: TRBV6-1
size: -
J: TRBJ2-3
CDR3: CASRGQINTDTQYF
DNA: TGTGCCAGCAGGGGACAGATCAACACAGATACGCAGTATTTT

D: -
V: TRBV28
size: -
J: TRBJ1-1
CDR3: CASTPQLAVRNTEAFF
DNA: TGTGCCAGCACCCCCCAGTTGGCAGTTAGGAACACTGAAGCTTTCTTT

D: -
V: TRBV7-3
size: once
J: TRBJ2-3
CDR3: CASSEGLGTDTQYF
DNA: TGTGCCAGCAGCGAGGGACTGGGCACAGATACGCAGTATTTT

D: -
V: TRBV7-6
size: -
J: TRBJ2-1
CDR3: CASSRGDQNEQFF
DNA: TGTGCCAGCAGCAGAGGGGACCAGAATGAGCAGTTCTTC

D: -
V: TRBV7-2
size: few
J: TRBJ2-7
CDR3: CASSFFSGLGRTEQYF
DNA: TGTGCCAGCAGCTTTTTTTCAGGGTTAGGGAGGACCGAGCAGTACTTC

D: -
V: TRBV19
size: -
J: TRBJ1-5
CDR3: CASSSTGSVNQPQHF
DNA: TGTGCCAGTAGTTCTACAGGGTCGGTCAATCAGCCCCAGCATTTT

D: -
V: TRBV29-1
size: -
J: TRBJ2-7
CDR3: CSVELGAAGLGYEQYF
DNA: TGCAGCGTTGAATTGGGGGCGGCGGGTTTAGGCTACGAGCAGTACTTC

D: -
V: TRBV7-2
size: -
J: TRBJ2-1
CDR3: CASSLLGLEVNEQFF
DNA: TGTGCCAGCAGCCTCCTGGGGCTAGAGGTCAATGAGCAGTTCTTC